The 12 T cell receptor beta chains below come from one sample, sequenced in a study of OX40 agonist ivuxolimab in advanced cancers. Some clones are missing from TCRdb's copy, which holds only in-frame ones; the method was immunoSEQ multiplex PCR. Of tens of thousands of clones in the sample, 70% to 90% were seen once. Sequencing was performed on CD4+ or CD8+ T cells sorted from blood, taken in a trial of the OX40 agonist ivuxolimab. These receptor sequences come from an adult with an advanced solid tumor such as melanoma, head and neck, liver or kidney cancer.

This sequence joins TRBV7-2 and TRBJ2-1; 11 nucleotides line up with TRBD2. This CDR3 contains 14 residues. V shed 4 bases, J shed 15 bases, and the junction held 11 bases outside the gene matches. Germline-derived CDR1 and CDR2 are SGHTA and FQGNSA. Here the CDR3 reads CASSSMLAGGPRFF. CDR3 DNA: TGTGCCAGCAGCTCCATGTTAGCGGGGGGGCCTCGGTTCTTC.

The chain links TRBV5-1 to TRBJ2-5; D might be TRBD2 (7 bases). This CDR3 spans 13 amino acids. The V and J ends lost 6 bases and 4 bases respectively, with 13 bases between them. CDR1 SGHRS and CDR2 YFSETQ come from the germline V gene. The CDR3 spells CASKRGGRETQYF. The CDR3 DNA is TGCGCCAGCAAGCGCGGGGGCCGAGAGACCCAGTACTTC.

CDR3 protein: CASSEALGLRTEAFF. For the CDR3, the DNA is TGTGCCAGCAGTGAAGCGTTGGGGTTGCGCACTGAAGCTTTCTTT. The chain couples TRBV2 to TRBJ1-1; D gene ambiguous. This CDR3 contains 15 residues. CDR1 and CDR2 (germline): SNHLY, FYNNEI. V was pared by 0 bases and J by 4 bases, with 12 bases between.

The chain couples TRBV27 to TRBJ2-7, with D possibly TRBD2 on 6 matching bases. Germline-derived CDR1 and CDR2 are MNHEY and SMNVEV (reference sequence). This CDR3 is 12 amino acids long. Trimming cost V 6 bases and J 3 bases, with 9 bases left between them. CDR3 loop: CASSFGGYEQYF. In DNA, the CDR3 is TGTGCCAGCAGCTTCGGGGGCTACGAGCAGTACTTC.

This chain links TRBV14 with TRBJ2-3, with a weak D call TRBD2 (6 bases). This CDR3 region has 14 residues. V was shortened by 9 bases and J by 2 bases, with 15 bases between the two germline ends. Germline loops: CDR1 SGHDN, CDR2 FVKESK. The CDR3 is CARSTSAYTDTQYF. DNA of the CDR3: TGTGCCAGGTCGACTAGTGCTTACACAGATACGCAGTATTTT.

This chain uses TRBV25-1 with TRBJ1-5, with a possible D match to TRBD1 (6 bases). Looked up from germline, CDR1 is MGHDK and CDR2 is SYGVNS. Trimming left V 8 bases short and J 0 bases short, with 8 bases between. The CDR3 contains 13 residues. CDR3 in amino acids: CASHRDSNQPQHF. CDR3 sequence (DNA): TGTGCCAGCCACAGGGATAGCAATCAGCCCCAGCATTTT. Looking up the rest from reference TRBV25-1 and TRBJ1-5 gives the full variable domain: EADIYQTPRYLVIGTGKKITLECSQTMGHDKMYWYQQDPGMELHLIHYSYGVNSTEKGDLSSESTVSRIRTEHFPLTLESARPSHTSQYLCASHRDSNQPQHFGDGTRLSIL.

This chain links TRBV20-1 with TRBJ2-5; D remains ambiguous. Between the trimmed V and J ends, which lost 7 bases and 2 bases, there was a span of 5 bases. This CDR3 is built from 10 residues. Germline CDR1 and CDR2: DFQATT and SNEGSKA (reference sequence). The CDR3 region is CSVEQETQYF. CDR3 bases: TGCAGTGTGGAGCAAGAGACCCAGTACTTC.

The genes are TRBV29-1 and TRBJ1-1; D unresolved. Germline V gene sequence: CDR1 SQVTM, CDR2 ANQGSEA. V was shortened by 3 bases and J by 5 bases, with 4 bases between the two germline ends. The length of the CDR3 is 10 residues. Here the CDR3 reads CSVDGTEAFF. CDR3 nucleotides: TGCAGCGTTGATGGGACTGAAGCTTTCTTT.

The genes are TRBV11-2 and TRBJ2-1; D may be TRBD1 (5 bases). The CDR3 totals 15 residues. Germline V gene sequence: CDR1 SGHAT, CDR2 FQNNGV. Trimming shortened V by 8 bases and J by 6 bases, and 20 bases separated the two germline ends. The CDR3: CASGVNEAGSNEQFF. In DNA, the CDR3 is TGTGCCAGCGGCGTAAATGAGGCAGGGTCCAATGAGCAGTTCTTC.

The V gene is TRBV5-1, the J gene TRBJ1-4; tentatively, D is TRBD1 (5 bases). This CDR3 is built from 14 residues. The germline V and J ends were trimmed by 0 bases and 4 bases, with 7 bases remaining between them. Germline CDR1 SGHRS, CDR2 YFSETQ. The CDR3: CASSLGQFNEKLFF. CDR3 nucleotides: TGCGCCAGCAGCTTGGGACAGTTTAATGAAAAACTGTTTTTT.

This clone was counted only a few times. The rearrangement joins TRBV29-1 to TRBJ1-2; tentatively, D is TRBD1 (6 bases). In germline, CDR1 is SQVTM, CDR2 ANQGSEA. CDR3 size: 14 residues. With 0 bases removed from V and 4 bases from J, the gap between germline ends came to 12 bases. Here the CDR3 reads CSVEDPLRGYGYTF. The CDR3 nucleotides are TGCAGCGTTGAAGACCCCCTCAGGGGCTATGGCTACACCTTC.

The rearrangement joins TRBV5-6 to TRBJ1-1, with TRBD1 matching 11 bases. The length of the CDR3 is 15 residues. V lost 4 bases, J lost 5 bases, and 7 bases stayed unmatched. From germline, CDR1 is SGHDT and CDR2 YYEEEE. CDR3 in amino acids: CASSPTGQGATEAFF. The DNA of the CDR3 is TGTGCCAGCAGCCCCACTGGACAGGGGGCGACTGAAGCTTTCTTT. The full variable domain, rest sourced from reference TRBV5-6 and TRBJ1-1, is DAGVTQSPTHLIKTRGQQVTLRCSPKSGHDTVSWYQQALGQGPQFIFQYYEEEERQRGNFPDRFSGHQFPNYSSELNVNALLLGDSALYLCASSPTGQGATEAFFGQGTRLTVV.